The clone carrying this T cell receptor (beta chain) was seen only a few times. The entry originates in a study of blood T cell repertoires in COVID-19. Across the whole study: The United States, Italy and Spain supplied acute and convalescent COVID-19 samples.

Trimming at V came to 5 bases and at J to 2 bases, leaving 9 bases not matched to a gene. Germline CDR1 is SQVTM and CDR2 is ANQGSEA. There are 15 residues in the CDR3. Generated by immunoSEQ multiplex PCR, the TCRdb table keeps only in-frame clones and is missing some. Of some 150,000 clones in the sample, 75% to 90% were seen once. The receptor was derived from a middle-aged man who had recovered from COVID-19. The rearrangement uses TRBV29-1 and TRBJ1-5; 7 nucleotides align to TRBD1. Sequencing input: peripheral blood. The CDR3 loop reads CSVSEGAPGNQPQHF. As DNA, the CDR3 is TGCAGCGTTAGCGAGGGGGCTCCGGGCAATCAGCCCCAGCATTTT.